Below, 12 T cell receptor beta chains from the same sample are listed, as sequenced in a study of identical twins. A single record per CDR3 protein comes from TCRdb applying MiXCR to the 5' RACE reads. Among approximately 700,000 distinct CDR3 sequences, 15% to 20% were seen once, and the ten largest hold around 13%. This same sample was also part of a study on T cells expressing NK-cell markers.

What was sequenced was PBMCs. All receptors derive from a woman aged 18-29 years in good health.

The chain uses TRBV18 and TRBJ2-5; D is possibly TRBD2 (5 bases). V gave up 3 bases and J gave up 2 bases, with 10 bases separating them. The germline CDR1 and CDR2 sequences are KGHSH and LQKENI. The CDR3 totals 14 residues. DNA for the CDR3: TGTGCCAGCTCACCCCGGGATATACAAGAGACCCAGTACTTC. It codes for CASSPRDIQETQYF.

This clonotype was seen a few times. This rearrangement joins TRBV7-2 to TRBJ2-3, with 7 positions matching TRBD1. Germline V gene sequence: CDR1 SGHTA, CDR2 FQGNSA. J gave up 2 bases and V 5 bases, and 13 bases lay outside the gene matches. This CDR3 has 17 residues. This chain's CDR3 is CASSPDREGEHTDTQYF. The DNA for the CDR3 is TGTGCCAGCAGCCCCGACAGGGAAGGAGAACACACAGATACGCAGTATTTT.

This clonotype was counted a few times. The genes are TRBV4-3 and TRBJ2-7, with D perhaps matching TRBD1 or TRBD2 (5 bases each). Per germline, CDR1 LGHNA and CDR2 YSLEER. The CDR3 runs 14 residues. The V gene lost 0 bases and the J gene lost 2 bases, with 8 bases spanning the gap. The CDR3 sequence: CASSQDLGAYEQYF. The CDR3 nucleotides read TGCGCCAGCAGCCAAGATCTGGGGGCCTACGAGCAGTACTTC.

The gene calls are TRBV5-1 and TRBJ2-7; a possible D gene is TRBD1 (6 bases). V was pared by 5 bases and J by 4 bases, with 19 bases between. The CDR3 loop spans 15 amino acids. Germline V gene sequence: CDR1 SGHRS, CDR2 YFSETQ. CDR3 bases: TGCGCCAGCAGTGACCGGGACAAGGCTAGGTACGAGCAGTACTTC. Its translation is CASSDRDKARYEQYF.

This sequence joins TRBV7-2 and TRBJ2-7; the D is unclear. Germline values: CDR1 SGHTA, CDR2 FQGNSA. This CDR3 has 14 amino acids. The V end lost 0 bases, the J end lost 2 bases, and 8 bases lay between the germline ends. The CDR3 region is CASSLAVDPYEQYF. DNA for the CDR3: TGTGCCAGCAGCTTAGCGGTCGATCCCTACGAGCAGTACTTC.

This clonotype was seen many times. The chain joins TRBV12-3 or TRBV12-4 to TRBJ2-1; D unresolved. V gave up 1 base and J gave up 10 bases, with 8 bases separating them. The CDR3 is 12 residues long. The DNA for the CDR3 is TGTGCCAGCAGTTTAGTCCCCCGAGAGCAGTTCTTC. Protein product: CASSLVPREQFF.

The chain couples TRBV6-5 to TRBJ2-1; 13 bases are shared with TRBD2. The germline V gene encodes CDR1 MNHEY and CDR2 SVGAGI. The ends lost 4 bases at V and 2 bases at J; junction bases unmatched: 5. This CDR3 is 17 amino acids long. CDR3 loop: CASSSTSGRDTYNEQFF. For the CDR3, the DNA is TGTGCCAGCAGTTCCACTAGCGGGAGGGACACCTACAATGAGCAGTTCTTC.

In its sample, this clonotype was seen a few times. The chain has TRBV6-2 or TRBV6-3 and TRBJ2-7; D remains unclear. The V gene lost 0 bases and the J gene lost 4 bases, with 16 bases spanning the gap. The germline V gene encodes CDR1 MNHEY and CDR2 SVGEGT. This CDR3 is 16 amino acids long. The chain's CDR3 is CASSYSRLERLYEQYF. CDR3 nucleotide sequence: TGTGCCAGCAGTTACTCGAGGTTGGAAAGGCTTTACGAGCAGTACTTC.

The chain has TRBV3-1 and TRBJ2-7; D not certain. Per germline, CDR1 LGHDT and CDR2 YNNKEL (reference sequence). The CDR3 is 14 residues long. The V gene lost 0 bases and the J gene lost 1 base, with 7 bases spanning the gap. CDR3 DNA: TGTGCCAGCAGCCAAGAGTCAGTGTCCTACGAGCAGTACTTC. Translation gives CASSQESVSYEQYF.

The rearrangement links TRBV15 to TRBJ1-1, with D unresolved. Trimming removed 1 base at V and 0 bases at J, with 9 bases between. The CDR3 totals 15 residues. Germline-derived CDR1 and CDR2 are LNHNV and YYDKDF (reference sequence). This CDR3 is CATSRVVQMNTEAFF. CDR3 in DNA: TGTGCCACCAGCAGAGTAGTCCAAATGAACACTGAAGCTTTCTTT.

The CDR3 DNA reads TGCAGCGTTGGCCCGGGACTAGTCCCCTACAATGAGCAGTTCTTC. Translating it yields CSVGPGLVPYNEQFF. This chain connects TRBV29-1 to TRBJ2-1; 8 nucleotides match TRBD2. Germline V lookup: CDR1 SQVTM, CDR2 ANQGSEA. The CDR3 length is 15 residues. V shed 4 bases and J 2 bases; nucleotides not matched to a gene: 7.

The chain links TRBV20-1 to TRBJ2-3; no firm D call. CDR1 DFQATT and CDR2 SNEGSKA come from the germline V gene (reference sequence). Trimming removed 4 bases at V and 4 bases at J, with 9 bases between. The CDR3 is made up of 12 amino acids. CDR3 DNA sequence: TGCAGTGCTAAAGCACCACCAGATACGCAGTATTTT. This sequence encodes CSAKAPPDTQYF.